This paragraph covers one T cell receptor (beta chain) sequence. The data derive from a study of T cell changes during pregnancy in multiple sclerosis. Method: immunoSEQ multiplex PCR; TCRdb's copy keeps in-frame clones and lacks some. Among around 130,000 clones listed, about 95% were seen once. The TCR sequence derives from a female donor with multiple sclerosis, enrolled in a pregnancy study. Sequences were derived from peripheral blood, sampled after pregnancy.

CDR3 sequence reads: CASSLGGSLATGELFF. The CDR3 nucleotides are TGTGCCAGCAGCTTGGGCGGGAGTTTGGCCACCGGGGAGCTGTTTTTT. The J gene is TRBJ2-2, the V gene TRBV5-4; TRBD2 agrees at 7 bases. The CDR3 loop spans 16 amino acids. Germline V lookup: CDR1 SGHNT, CDR2 YYREEE (reference sequence). V lost 0 bases, J lost 4 bases, and 6 bases stayed unmatched.